This is a list of T cell receptor beta chains from one sample in a study of response to subunit inactivated influenza vaccine. TCRdb passed the RT-PCR reads through MiXCR, listing each CDR3 protein once. This sample carries some 570,000 distinct CDR3 sequences, about 11% of them seen once, and the ten largest clones take approximately 9.9%. The data also belong to a second study, concerning T cells expressing NK-cell markers.

Specimen: PBMCs from blood, collected on the day of vaccination. All receptors derive from a man in his forties or fifties who received an inactivated influenza vaccine. Each CDR3 is given with its conserved first and last residue. The D gene is left open where the match is weak. Not all rows give a size; the values are once, few, many and, for expanded clones, a class.

>TRBD2|few|14|TRBV7-2|TRBJ2-1
CASSLAAGGPEQFF
TGTGCCAGCAGCTTAGCAGCGGGAGGGCCTGAGCAGTTCTTC
>TRBD2|few|12|TRBV20-1|TRBJ2-1
CSARTSVDEQFF
TGCAGTGCTAGGACTAGCGTGGATGAGCAGTTCTTC
>TRBD1|few|15|TRBV7-9|TRBJ1-1
CASSSTGTGTAEAFF
TGTGCCAGCAGCTCCACCGGGACAGGGACCGCTGAAGCTTTCTTT
>TRBD1|few|13|TRBV12-3/TRBV12-4|TRBJ1-1
CASRKQGYTEAFF
TGTGCCAGCAGGAAACAGGGGTACACTGAAGCTTTCTTT
>NA|NA|15|TRBV12-3/TRBV12-4|TRBJ2-3
CASSLRPPQTDTQYF
TGTGCCAGCAGCCTACGGCCCCCACAAACAGATACGCAGTATTTT
>NA|NA|13|TRBV20-1|TRBJ2-3
CSASEGPPDTQYF
TGCAGTGCTAGTGAAGGCCCCCCAGATACGCAGTATTTT
>TRBD2|NA|14|TRBV20-1|TRBJ2-2
CSALGTSGTGELFF
TGCAGTGCCCTCGGGACTAGCGGCACCGGGGAGCTGTTTTTT
>NA|NA|12|TRBV20-1|TRBJ2-7
CSASDGVYEQYF
TGCAGTGCTAGTGACGGCGTGTACGAGCAGTACTTC
>TRBD2|few|15|TRBV5-1|TRBJ2-3
CASSLGAGGADTQYF
TGCGCCAGCAGCTTGGGAGCGGGAGGTGCGGATACGCAGTATTTT
>TRBD2|few|17|TRBV24-1|TRBJ2-3
CATSDTRLAGGSDTQYF
TGTGCCACCAGTGACACCCGGCTAGCGGGGGGGTCAGATACGCAGTATTTT